Below are 25 T cell receptor beta chains sequenced from a single sample in a study of immune evolution from preneoplasia to lung adenocarcinoma. Libraries were prepared by immunoSEQ multiplex PCR; TCRdb keeps only in-frame clonotypes and omits some of them. The sample holds some 2,500 clones, roughly 80% seen once. Sequencing was carried out using FFPE invasive lung adenocarcinoma tissue. The source is a person aged 60-80 years with invasive lung adenocarcinoma.

This clone was seen only a few times. The chain carries TRBV10-3 and TRBJ2-7; the D gene is possibly TRBD1 (5 bases). V was shortened by 2 bases and J by 7 bases, with 9 bases between the two germline ends. Per germline, CDR1 ENHRY and CDR2 SYGVKD. This CDR3 is 12 amino acids long. This CDR3 reads CAISEAGQEQYF. The DNA of the CDR3 is TGTGCCATCAGTGAGGCTGGACAAGAGCAGTACTTC.

This clone was counted a single time. A read error may produce the germline difference seen at one junction end. V is TRBV5-1 and J is TRBJ2-1, with 10 bases matching TRBD2. The CDR3 runs to 15 residues. CDR1 is SGHRS, CDR2 YFSETQ, per germline. CDR3 loop: CSSSLGLAGVNEQFF. CDR3 sequence (DNA): TGCTCCAGCAGCTTGGGCCTAGCGGGAGTAAATGAGCAGTTCTTC.

This clone was counted a few times. The V and J genes are TRBV6-6 and TRBJ2-2; no firm D call. The CDR3 has 11 residues. The germline CDR1 and CDR2 sequences are MNHNY and SVGAGI (reference sequence). The V end lost 7 bases, the J end lost 2 bases, and 2 bases lay between the germline ends. In nucleotides, the CDR3 is TGTGCCAGCACCAACACCGGGGAGCTGTTTTTT. It yields the protein CASTNTGELFF.

The chain has TRBV29-1 and TRBJ2-1; a possible D gene is TRBD1 (5 bases). CDR1 is SQVTM, CDR2 ANQGSEA, per germline. The V end lost 7 bases, the J end lost 3 bases, and 13 bases lay between the germline ends. This CDR3 has 13 residues. CDR3 DNA sequence: TGCAGCGAAGAGGACATCGGCTACAATGAGCAGTTCTTC. It specifies CSEEDIGYNEQFF.

The chain links TRBV5-1 to TRBJ1-1; 8 bases match TRBD1. Germline assignment: CDR1 SGHRS and CDR2 YFSETQ. V was clipped by 4 bases and J by 0 bases; unmatched bases: 5. The CDR3 length is 15 residues. DNA of the CDR3: TGCGCCAGCAGCCTCAGGGGGCGAGTGAACACTGAAGCTTTCTTT. This translates into CASSLRGRVNTEAFF.

Only one count was recorded for this clone. The chain is built from TRBV27 and TRBJ2-7, with 9 bases fitting TRBD1. CDR3 length equals 15 residues. Trimming took 3 bases from V and 2 from J; bases not matched to a gene: 5. Germline V CDR1 and CDR2: MNHEY, SMNVEV (reference sequence). The DNA for the CDR3 is TGTGCCAGCAGTTTCGGGACAGGGCTCACCTACGAGCAGTACTTC. It is translated as CASSFGTGLTYEQYF.

The rearrangement joins TRBV18 to TRBJ2-1; TRBD2 agrees at 7 bases. Germline V CDR1 and CDR2: KGHSH, LQKENI. The V gene end was trimmed by 8 bases and the J gene end by 2 bases; junction bases not matched to a gene: 12. This CDR3 contains 16 residues. The CDR3 reads CASLGGTGTAYNEQFF. The CDR3 nucleotides read TGTGCCAGCCTCGGGGGGACCGGGACTGCCTACAATGAGCAGTTCTTC.

This rearrangement joins TRBV5-1 to TRBJ2-2; perhaps TRBD2 as D (5 bases). Deletions cut 0 bases from V and 0 bases from J, with 6 bases between. CDR1 and CDR2 from the germline V gene are SGHRS and YFSETQ. The CDR3 extends over 15 amino acids. The CDR3 reads CASSLGTSNTGELFF. CDR3 DNA sequence: TGCGCCAGCAGCTTGGGGACTTCGAACACCGGGGAGCTGTTTTTT.

The chain couples TRBV6-5 to TRBJ2-3; D gene uncertain. This CDR3 comprises 11 residues. In germline, CDR1 is MNHEY, CDR2 SVGAGI. The V and J ends lost 7 bases and 5 bases respectively, with 7 bases between them. Written as DNA, the CDR3 is TGTGCCAGCAACGACGGAGATACGCAGTATTTT. It is translated as CASNDGDTQYF.

V and J are TRBV21-1 and TRBJ1-1; whether TRBD1, the table's D call, matches the DNA was not checked. TRBV21-1 has pseudogene status. This CDR3 is built from 13 residues. The CDR3 coding sequence is TGTGCCAGCAGTTATAGGGACACGAGGGGAGCTTTCTTT. It encodes CASSYRDTRGAFF.

This clone was observed a handful of times. The CDR3 reads CASSYPSGGQETQYF. DNA of the CDR3: TGTGCCAGCAGTTACCCGTCAGGGGGCCAAGAGACCCAGTACTTC. This sequence joins TRBV6-6 and TRBJ2-5; 7 bases align to TRBD1. The germline gives CDR1 MNHNY, CDR2 SVGAGI (reference sequence). The CDR3 totals 15 residues. J was trimmed by 1 base and V by 2 bases; bases with no gene match: 4.

The chain uses TRBV19 and TRBJ2-3, with D tentatively TRBD1 or TRBD2 (5 bases each). Trimming removed 6 bases at V and 3 bases at J, with 13 bases between. Per germline, CDR1 LNHDA and CDR2 SQIVND (reference sequence). The CDR3 extends over 14 amino acids. CDR3 in amino acids: CASSMIGGTDTQYF. For the CDR3, the DNA is TGTGCCAGTAGCATGATTGGGGGTACAGATACGCAGTATTTT.

V gene TRBV19 combines with J gene TRBJ1-5, with TRBD1 matching 8 bases. This CDR3 spans 14 amino acids. V shed 7 bases and J 5 bases; nucleotides not matched to a gene: 7. The V gene's germline CDR1 is LNHDA and CDR2 SQIVND (reference sequence). CDR3 sequence (DNA): TGTGCCAGTACCTCGGACAGGGAGGATCAGCCCCAGCATTTT. This codes for CASTSDREDQPQHF.

The chain has TRBV21-1 and TRBJ2-2; the table's D call, TRBD2, was not checked against the DNA. TRBV21-1 represents a pseudogene. This CDR3 is 16 amino acids long. The CDR3 DNA follows: TGTGCCAGCAGCCCCCCCCAGGGACTAGTGTCCGGGGAGCTGTTTTTT. Translating it yields CASSPPQGLVSGELFF.

The chain links TRBV4-1 to TRBJ2-7; 9 bases are a match to TRBD2. The CDR3 runs 16 residues. Germline values: CDR1 MGHRA, CDR2 YSYEKL. V trimming: 3 bases; J trimming: 6 bases; junction bases outside the gene matches: 12. Written as DNA, the CDR3 is TGCGCCAGCAGCCAGCCCCTGGCTAGCGGGACTGGCGAGCAGTACTTC. Translating it yields CASSQPLASGTGEQYF.

On this clone: At one boundary the junction diverges from the germline segment, which might be a read error. V gene TRBV5-1 combines with J gene TRBJ2-4; 11 bases line up with TRBD2. The CDR3 consists of 14 residues. The germline CDR1 and CDR2 sequences are SGHRS and YFSETQ. The CDR3 nucleotides are TGCTCCAGCAGCGAAGGGACTAGCGGTGACATTCAGTACTTC. It specifies CSSSEGTSGDIQYF.

This chain connects TRBV5-6 to TRBJ1-2; perhaps TRBD1 as D (6 bases). CDR1 and CDR2 from the germline V gene are SGHDT and YYEEEE. This CDR3 has 14 amino acids. Trimming left V 7 bases short and J 4 bases short, with 17 bases between. The CDR3 DNA reads TGTGCCAGCCGATCTACACAGGGCCTCTATGGCTACACCTTC. It encodes CASRSTQGLYGYTF.

The chain is built from TRBV4-1 and TRBJ2-5; TRBD2 matches 11 bases. The CDR3 is made up of 18 amino acids. CDR1 and CDR2 (germline): MGHRA, YSYEKL. The ends lost 0 bases at V and 5 bases at J; junction bases unmatched: 11. CDR3 sequence: CASSQDSPVAGGRETQYF. CDR3 nucleotides: TGCGCCAGCAGCCAAGATTCCCCTGTAGCGGGGGGGCGGGAGACCCAGTACTTC.

This clone has only one observation. This chain joins TRBV7-8 and TRBJ2-1, with 14 bases identical to TRBD2. Germline trimming cut 3 bases from V and 6 bases from J; bases unmatched to any gene: 1. The CDR3 loop spans 15 amino acids. Per germline, CDR1 SGHVS and CDR2 FQNEAQ. This chain's CDR3 is CASSFGTSGSNEQFF. CDR3 sequence (DNA): TGTGCCAGCAGCTTCGGGACTAGCGGGAGCAATGAGCAGTTCTTC.

The genes are TRBV4-1 and TRBJ1-1; TRBD1 aligns across 7 bases. The CDR3 length is 15 residues. CDR1 is MGHRA and CDR2 is YSYEKL in the germline V gene. With V trimmed by 1 base and J by 6 bases, 8 bases remained unmatched. The CDR3 loop is CASSQGVRGNSEAFF. The CDR3 DNA reads TGCGCCAGCAGCCAAGGAGTCAGGGGGAATTCTGAAGCTTTCTTT.

The chain combines TRBV9 with TRBJ2-5; the D is unclear. Trimming took 0 bases from V and 9 from J, leaving 15 bases between them. Germline V lookup: CDR1 SGDLS, CDR2 YYNGEE. The CDR3 totals 14 residues. As DNA, the CDR3 is TGTGCCAGCAGCGTAGTTCAGGACCCCAATGCCCAGTACTTC. Its translation is CASSVVQDPNAQYF.

This sequence joins TRBV6-5 and TRBJ2-1; D might be TRBD1 or TRBD2, each matching 5 bases. The CDR3 length is 15 residues. Germline V gene lookup returns CDR1 MNHEY and CDR2 SVGAGI. V lost 6 bases, J lost 8 bases, and 20 bases lay in between. The CDR3 bases are TGTGCCAGCAGACGAGCCGGGACCGTAAGGGATGAGCAGTTCTTC. Protein product: CASRRAGTVRDEQFF.

This clone was recorded once. This rearrangement joins TRBV29-1 to TRBJ1-2; 10 bases agree with TRBD1. The CDR3 is 14 residues long. CDR1 SQVTM and CDR2 ANQGSEA come from the germline V gene. V dropped 7 bases and J dropped 5; count of bases not matched to a gene: 10. The CDR3 DNA reads as TGCAGCGCTAGGACAGGGGGGCAGGCATATGGCTACACCTTC. Its protein is CSARTGGQAYGYTF.

About this clone: This specimen includes other DNA sequences encoding the same CDR3. J is TRBJ2-7 and V is TRBV11-3; D uncertain. Trimming pared 4 bases from V and 6 bases from J, leaving 10 bases between. The CDR3 contains 12 residues. Germline CDR1 SGHNT, CDR2 YENEEA. CDR3 amino acids: CASSSYKGEQYF. The CDR3 region has the DNA TGTGCCAGCAGCTCGTACAAGGGCGAGCAGTACTTC.

This clone was observed a single time. This chain joins TRBV28 and TRBJ1-2; TRBD1 aligns across 7 bases. The germline gives CDR1 MDHEN, CDR2 SYDVKM. The CDR3 has 11 residues. The ends lost 7 bases at V and 8 bases at J; junction bases unmatched: 4. CDR3 loop: CASNTGVGYTF. DNA for the CDR3: TGTGCCAGCAATACAGGGGTCGGCTACACCTTC.